This TCR beta chain came from a study of Tregs in tolerant kidney transplant recipients. Regarding the study as a whole: Expanding Tregs on activated donor B cells appeared to best identify donor-specific TCRbeta clones. In tolerant patients, donor-specific Tregs outgrew total Tregs, suggesting antigen-driven expansion. This study did not directly address biological reproducibility.

Details on this clone: Its antigen remains unidentified. The CDR3 is cut off 3 residues early in the read; its end comes from the germline J gene.

Thawed PBMCs were FACS-sorted into unstimulated CD4+CD25+CD127- regulatory T cells, CD4+CD25- non-regulatory cells, CD4 and CD8 cells. Only in-frame clones appear in the TCRdb table, and some are missing; sequencing was by immunoSEQ multiplex PCR. Its table records approximately 50,000 clones. Germline V lookup: CDR1 MNHEY, CDR2 SVGEGT. The length of the CDR3 is 15 residues. Trimming took off 2 bases at V and 7 bases at J, with 17 bases between the two ends. The source was CD4+ T cells from blood, collected before the transplant. This TCR derives from a human donor who received a combined kidney and bone marrow transplant. The chain combines TRBV6-2 or TRBV6-3 with TRBJ1-1; D not resolved. This CDR3 is CASSYRLRQNLEAFF. CDR3 DNA, as far as it was read: TGTGCCAGCAGTTACCGCCTCAGGCAAAACCTTGAA.